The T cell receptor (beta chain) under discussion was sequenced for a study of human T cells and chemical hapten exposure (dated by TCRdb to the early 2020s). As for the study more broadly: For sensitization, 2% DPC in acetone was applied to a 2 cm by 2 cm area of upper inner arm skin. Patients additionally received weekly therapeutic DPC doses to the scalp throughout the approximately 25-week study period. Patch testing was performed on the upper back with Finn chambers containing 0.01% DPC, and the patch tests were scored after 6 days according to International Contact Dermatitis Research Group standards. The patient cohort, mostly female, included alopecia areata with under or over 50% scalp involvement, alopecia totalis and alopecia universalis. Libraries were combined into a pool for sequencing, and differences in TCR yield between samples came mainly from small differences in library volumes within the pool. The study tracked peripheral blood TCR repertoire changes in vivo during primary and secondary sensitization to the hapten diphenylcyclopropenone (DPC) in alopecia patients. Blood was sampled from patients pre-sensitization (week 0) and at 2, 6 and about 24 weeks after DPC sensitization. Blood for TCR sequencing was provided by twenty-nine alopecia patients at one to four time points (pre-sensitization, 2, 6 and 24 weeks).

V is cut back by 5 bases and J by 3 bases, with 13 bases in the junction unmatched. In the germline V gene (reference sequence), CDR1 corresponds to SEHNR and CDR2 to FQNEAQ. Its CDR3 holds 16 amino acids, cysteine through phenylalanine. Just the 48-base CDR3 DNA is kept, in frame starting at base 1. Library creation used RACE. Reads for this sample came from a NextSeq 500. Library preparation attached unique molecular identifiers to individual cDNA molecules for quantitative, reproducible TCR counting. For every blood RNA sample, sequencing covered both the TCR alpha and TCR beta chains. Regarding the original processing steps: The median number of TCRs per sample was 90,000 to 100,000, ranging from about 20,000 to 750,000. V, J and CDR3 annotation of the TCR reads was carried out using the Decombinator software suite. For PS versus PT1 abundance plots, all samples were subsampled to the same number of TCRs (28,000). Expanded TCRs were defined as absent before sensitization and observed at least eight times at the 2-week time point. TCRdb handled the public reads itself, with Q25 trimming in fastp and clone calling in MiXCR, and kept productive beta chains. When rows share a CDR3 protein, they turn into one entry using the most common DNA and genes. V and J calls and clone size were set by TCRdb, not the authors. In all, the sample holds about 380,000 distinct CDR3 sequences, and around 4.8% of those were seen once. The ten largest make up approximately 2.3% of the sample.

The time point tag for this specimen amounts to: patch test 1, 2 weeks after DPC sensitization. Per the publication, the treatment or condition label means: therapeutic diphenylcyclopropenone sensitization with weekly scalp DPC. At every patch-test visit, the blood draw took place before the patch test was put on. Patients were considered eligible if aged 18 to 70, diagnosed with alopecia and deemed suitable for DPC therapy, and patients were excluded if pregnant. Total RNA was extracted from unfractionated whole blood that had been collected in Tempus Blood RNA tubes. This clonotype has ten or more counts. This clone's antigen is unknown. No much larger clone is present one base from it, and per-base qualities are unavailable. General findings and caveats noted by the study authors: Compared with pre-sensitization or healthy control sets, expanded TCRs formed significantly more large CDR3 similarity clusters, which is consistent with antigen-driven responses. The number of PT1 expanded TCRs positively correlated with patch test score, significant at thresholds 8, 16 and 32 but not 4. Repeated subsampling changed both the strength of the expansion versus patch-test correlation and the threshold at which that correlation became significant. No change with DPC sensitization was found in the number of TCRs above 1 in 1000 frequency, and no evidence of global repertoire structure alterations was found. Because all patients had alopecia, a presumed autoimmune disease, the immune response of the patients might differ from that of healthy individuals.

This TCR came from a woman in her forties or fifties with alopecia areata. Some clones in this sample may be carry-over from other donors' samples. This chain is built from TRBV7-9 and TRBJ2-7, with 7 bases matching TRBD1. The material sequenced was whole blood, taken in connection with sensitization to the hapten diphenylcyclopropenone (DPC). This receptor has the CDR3 CASSPYATGAHYEQYF. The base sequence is TGTGCCAGCAGCCCCTACGCTACAGGGGCCCACTACGAGCAGTACTTC.